This T cell receptor (beta chain) emerged from a study of PD-1 blockade in mismatch repair-deficient tumors. Overall study: Patients had approximately 12 mismatch repair-deficient cancer types, all previously treated and progressing. Regarding the study as a whole: Rapid post-treatment expansion, then contraction, generally preceding radiologic response, marked tumor-resident clones.

CDR1 is SGDLS and CDR2 is YYNGEE in the germline V gene. The CDR3 covers 16 residues. V shed 4 bases, J shed 1 base, and the junction held 11 bases outside the gene matches. A remark on this clone: What it binds is not known.

Some clones are missing from TCRdb's copy, which holds only in-frame ones; the method was immunoSEQ multiplex PCR. The sample gives 120,000 or so clones, around 83% of which show up once; roughly 13% is in the top ten. All patients were mismatch repair deficient, assessed by either PCR or immunohistochemistry. A few pembrolizumab responders had their TCRs sequenced. The sequence was collected from an adult with mismatch repair-deficient cancer. Here the sequenced sample was peripheral blood, taken 44 weeks after starting pembrolizumab. The gene calls are TRBV9 and TRBJ2-7; TRBD2 matches at 7 bases. CDR3 sequence: CASSTTGGGTSYEQYF. In DNA form, the CDR3 reads TGTGCCAGCAGCACAACTGGCGGGGGTACGTCCTACGAGCAGTACTTC.